This T cell receptor beta chain was identified in a study of response to subunit inactivated influenza vaccine. TCRdb recomputed calls from the RT-PCR reads with MiXCR, one row per CDR3 protein. Of over 800,000 distinct CDR3 sequences listed, less than 25% are singletons. Germline assignment: CDR1 SGHTA and CDR2 FQGNSA. This CDR3 comprises 14 residues. V shed 5 bases and J shed 1 base, with 11 bases lying between them. Study-wide findings and caveats: Few additional T cells are recruited per seasonal influenza vaccination, authors suggested.

The table lists this clonotype with a few counts. The antigen is undetermined. The sequence was obtained from a middle-aged man who received an inactivated influenza vaccine. Sequencing was performed on PBMCs from blood, taken 5 days after vaccination. This rearrangement joins TRBV7-2 to TRBJ1-2, with D possibly matching TRBD1 (6 bases). The CDR3 region has the DNA TGTGCCAGCAGCCCCCGGACAGTTAACTATGGCTACACCTTC. Protein: CASSPRTVNYGYTF.